This record covers a single T cell receptor beta chain. The assay was immunoSEQ multiplex PCR, and TCRdb's table has in-frame clones only and misses some. This table holds around 200,000 clones, around 87% found once. This sample is part of a study of blood T cell repertoires in COVID-19. The clonotype comes from a man aged 50-59 years with acute or convalescent COVID-19. Sequences were obtained from peripheral blood.

CDR3 DNA sequence: TGTGCCAGCAGTTACGGGACAGGGGGTGGCTACACCTTC. This encodes CASSYGTGGGYTF. The chain joins TRBV6-6 to TRBJ1-2; 11 bases fit TRBD1. Germline CDR1 reads MNHNY; CDR2 reads SVGAGI (reference sequence). Trimming took 2 bases from V and 7 from J; bases not matched to a gene: 0. This CDR3 is built from 13 residues.